This note documents a single T cell receptor beta chain sequence. One end of the junction is discordant with germline, which a read error may explain. Method: immunoSEQ multiplex PCR; TCRdb's copy keeps in-frame clones and lacks some. Among roughly 270,000 clones, over 75% were seen once, and the ten largest hold roughly 5.3%. Germline CDR1 and CDR2: SGHVS and FQNEAQ. The CDR3 spans 15 residues. This sample is drawn from a study of blood T cell repertoires in COVID-19. The sequenced material came from peripheral blood. The clonotype originates from a man in his fifties or sixties with active or convalescent COVID-19. The V call is TRBV7-8, the J call TRBJ2-1; maybe TRBD2 (5 bases). Here the CDR3 reads CASILSGYPGNEQFF. In nucleotides, the CDR3 is TGTGCCAGCATCTTATCGGGCTACCCGGGGAATGAGCAGTTCTTC.